The source of this TCR beta chain is a study of cytomegalovirus exposure and HLA in healthy donors. General observations from the study: A later analysis linked fewer than 20,000 TCR beta sequences to HLA alleles at 0.05 false discovery rate. Information on immune exposure was restricted to one variable (CMV serostatus). What was likely a sequencing artifact was a cluster of highly shared sequence variants.

The donors (healthy individuals) were bone marrow donors. The CDR3 is 11 amino acids. The germline V gene has CDR1 MNHEY and CDR2 SVGAGI. V was shortened by 7 bases and J by 7 bases, with 9 bases between the two germline ends. PCR involved 60 Vbeta and 13 Jbeta primers. Using immunoSEQ multiplex PCR, the repertoire was profiled, and TCRdb retains in-frame clones only, with some absent. The profile shows 110,000 to 150,000 clones, about 84% of them singletons. As for this clone: As yet, its antigen is unknown.

The sequenced sample was PBMCs. V usage is TRBV6-5 and J usage is TRBJ2-3; D gene ambiguous. The TCR originated in a woman aged 18-29 years in good health and CMV-seropositive. The CDR3 protein is CASIADNTQYF. The CDR3 DNA is TGTGCCAGCATCGCAGATAATACGCAGTATTTT.